Listed below are T cell receptor beta chains from one sample, sequenced in a study of patients and donors after allogeneic stem cell transplantation. TCRdb reprocessed the RT-PCR reads via MiXCR and lists one record per CDR3 protein. The repertoire holds approximately 200,000 distinct CDR3 sequences, with roughly 40% as singletons. Material for sequencing was blood, either unsorted or a sorted T cell fraction (not recorded which). The receptors were gathered from a human donor who was either an allogeneic HSCT recipient or a stem cell or donor lymphocyte infusion donor (not recorded which). It is not recorded whose cells these are; they may come from a transplant donor. CDR3s include the opening cysteine and the closing phenylalanine or tryptophan. A D gene is named only where the DNA matches it firmly. Rows give clone size only sometimes, using once, few, many, or a class for an expanded clone.

j_call | v_call | clone_size | d_call | cdr3_aa | cdr3_nt
TRBJ1-2 | TRBV10-3 | few | - | CAIDNNYGYTF | TGTGCCATCGACAATAACTATGGCTACACCTTC
TRBJ2-3 | TRBV12-3/TRBV12-4 | - | TRBD2 | CASSFPSGREDTQYF | TGTGCCAGCAGTTTTCCCAGCGGGAGGGAAGATACGCAGTATTTT
TRBJ2-3 | TRBV29-1 | - | - | CSVEDRRSDTQYF | TGCAGCGTTGAAGATCGCAGGTCAGATACGCAGTATTTT
TRBJ2-7 | TRBV12-3/TRBV12-4 | - | TRBD2 | CASSTGLGTYEQYF | TGTGCCAGCAGCACTGGACTAGGGACCTACGAGCAGTACTTC
TRBJ2-3 | TRBV29-1 | few | TRBD2 | CSSGTSGNTDTQYF | TGCAGCTCGGGAACTAGCGGGAACACAGATACGCAGTATTTT
TRBJ2-7 | TRBV30 | few | TRBD2 | CAWSVALAAYEQYF | TGTGCCTGGAGTGTGGCGCTAGCGGCCTACGAGCAGTACTTC
TRBJ2-7 | TRBV12-3/TRBV12-4 | - | TRBD2 | CASSPGLAGVEQYF | TGTGCCAGCAGCCCGGGACTAGCGGGAGTCGAGCAGTACTTC
TRBJ1-3 | TRBV7-2 | - | - | CASKSPGGGGNTIYF | TGTGCCAGCAAGTCCCCGGGGGGAGGAGGAAACACCATATATTTT
TRBJ1-5 | TRBV3-1 | once | - | CASSPRVNQPQHF | TGTGCCAGCAGCCCCCGGGTTAATCAGCCCCAGCATTTT
TRBJ1-1 | TRBV5-1 | - | - | CASRKLDTEAFF | TGCGCCAGCAGGAAATTGGACACTGAAGCTTTCTTT
TRBJ2-2 | TRBV4-3 | - | TRBD1 | CASSQDRQGADGELFF | TGCGCCAGCAGCCAGGATAGACAGGGGGCGGACGGGGAGCTGTTTTTT
TRBJ1-5 | TRBV7-6 | few | - | CASSLESHSNQPQHF | TGTGCCAGCAGCTTAGAGTCACATAGCAATCAGCCCCAGCATTTT
TRBJ1-5 | TRBV7-2 | - | - | CASSLEDAVIGQHF | TGTGCCAGCAGCTTAGAGGACGCAGTGATCGGTCAGCATTTT
TRBJ2-2 | TRBV2 | - | - | CAIRDIANTGELFF | TGTGCCATACGGGACATCGCGAACACCGGGGAGCTGTTTTTT
TRBJ1-1 | TRBV29-1 | few | - | CSVEGLLLNTEAFF | TGCAGCGTTGAAGGCCTCCTCCTGAACACTGAAGCTTTCTTT
TRBJ2-7 | TRBV30 | - | - | CAWSGLEQYF | TGTGCCTGGAGTGGCCTCGAGCAGTACTTC